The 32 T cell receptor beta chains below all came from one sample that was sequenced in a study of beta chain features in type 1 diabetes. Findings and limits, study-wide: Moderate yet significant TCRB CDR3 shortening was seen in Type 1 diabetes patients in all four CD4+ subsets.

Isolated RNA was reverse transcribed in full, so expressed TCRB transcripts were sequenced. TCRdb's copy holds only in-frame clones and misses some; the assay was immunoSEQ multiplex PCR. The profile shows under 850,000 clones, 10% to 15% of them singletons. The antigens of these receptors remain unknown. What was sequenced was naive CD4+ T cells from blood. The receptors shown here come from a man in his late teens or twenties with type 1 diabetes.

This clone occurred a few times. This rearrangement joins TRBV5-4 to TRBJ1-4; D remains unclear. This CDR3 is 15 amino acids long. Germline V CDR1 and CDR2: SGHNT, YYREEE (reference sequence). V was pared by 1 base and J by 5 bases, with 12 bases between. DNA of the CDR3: TGTGCCAGCAGCTTGTCGGTCTCCGAGAATGAAAAACTGTTTTTT. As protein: CASSLSVSENEKLFF.

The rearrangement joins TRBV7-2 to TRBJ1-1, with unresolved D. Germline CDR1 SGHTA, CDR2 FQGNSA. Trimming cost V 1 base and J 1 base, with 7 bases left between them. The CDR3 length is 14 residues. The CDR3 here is CASSLGPSNTEAFF. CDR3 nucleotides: TGTGCCAGCAGCTTAGGACCCTCGAACACTGAAGCTTTCTTT.

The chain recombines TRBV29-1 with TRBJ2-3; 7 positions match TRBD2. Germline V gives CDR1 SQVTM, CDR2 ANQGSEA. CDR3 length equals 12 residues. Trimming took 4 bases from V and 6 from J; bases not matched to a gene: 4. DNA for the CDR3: TGCAGCGTTGTCCCTAGCGGTGATACGCAGTATTTT. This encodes CSVVPSGDTQYF.

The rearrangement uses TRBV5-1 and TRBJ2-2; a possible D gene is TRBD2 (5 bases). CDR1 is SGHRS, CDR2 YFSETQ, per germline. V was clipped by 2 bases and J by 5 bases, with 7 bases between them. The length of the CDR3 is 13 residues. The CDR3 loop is CASSLEGTGELFF. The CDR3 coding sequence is TGCGCCAGCAGCTTAGAGGGAACCGGGGAGCTGTTTTTT.

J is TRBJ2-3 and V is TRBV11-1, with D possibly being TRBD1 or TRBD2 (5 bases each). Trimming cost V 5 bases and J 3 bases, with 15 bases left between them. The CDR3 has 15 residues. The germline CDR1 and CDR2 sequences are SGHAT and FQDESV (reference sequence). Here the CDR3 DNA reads TGTGCCAGCAGCCCCGGGGCCTTAAATACAGATACGCAGTATTTT. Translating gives CASSPGALNTDTQYF.

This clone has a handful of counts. As DNA, the CDR3 is TGTGCCATCAGTGGGGTGTGGCCACAAAACACCGGGGAGCTGTTTTTT. The encoded protein is CAISGVWPQNTGELFF. The V and J genes are TRBV10-3 and TRBJ2-2; no clear D gene. Per the germline V gene, CDR1 is ENHRY and CDR2 is SYGVKD. The CDR3 is 16 amino acids. The V end lost 4 bases, the J end lost 2 bases, and 14 bases lay between the germline ends.

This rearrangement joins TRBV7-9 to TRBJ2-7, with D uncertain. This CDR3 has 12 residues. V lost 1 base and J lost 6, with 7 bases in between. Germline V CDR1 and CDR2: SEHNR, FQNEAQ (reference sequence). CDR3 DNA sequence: TGTGCCAGCAGCTTAGAAGCCGGCGAGCAGTACTTC. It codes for CASSLEAGEQYF.

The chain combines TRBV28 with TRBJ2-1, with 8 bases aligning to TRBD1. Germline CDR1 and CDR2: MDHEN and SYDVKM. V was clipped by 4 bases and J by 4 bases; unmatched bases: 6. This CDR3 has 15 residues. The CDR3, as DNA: TGTGCCAGCAGTTCCCGGGACAGGTTGTACAATGAGCAGTTCTTC. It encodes CASSSRDRLYNEQFF.

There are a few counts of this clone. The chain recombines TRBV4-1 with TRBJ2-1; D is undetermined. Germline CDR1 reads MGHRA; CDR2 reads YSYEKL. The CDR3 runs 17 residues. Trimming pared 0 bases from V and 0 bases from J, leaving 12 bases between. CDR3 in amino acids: CASSQDRLRPSYNEQFF. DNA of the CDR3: TGCGCCAGCAGCCAAGACCGCCTTAGGCCCTCCTACAATGAGCAGTTCTTC.

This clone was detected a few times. CDR3 in amino acids: CASSPIAGGPGDTQYF. The CDR3 DNA sequence: TGTGCCAGCAGCCCGATAGCGGGGGGGCCGGGAGATACGCAGTATTTT. This chain links TRBV11-2 with TRBJ2-3; 11 bases match TRBD2. V lost 5 bases to trimming and J lost 5 bases; unmatched junction nucleotides: 9. The CDR3 has 16 residues. CDR1 SGHAT and CDR2 FQNNGV come from the germline V gene.

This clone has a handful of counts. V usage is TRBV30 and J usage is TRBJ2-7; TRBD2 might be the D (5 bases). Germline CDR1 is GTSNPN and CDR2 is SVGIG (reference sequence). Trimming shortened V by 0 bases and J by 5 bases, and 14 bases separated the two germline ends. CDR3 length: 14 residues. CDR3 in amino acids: CAWSVSGWTDEQYF. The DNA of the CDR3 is TGTGCCTGGAGTGTATCCGGGTGGACTGACGAGCAGTACTTC.

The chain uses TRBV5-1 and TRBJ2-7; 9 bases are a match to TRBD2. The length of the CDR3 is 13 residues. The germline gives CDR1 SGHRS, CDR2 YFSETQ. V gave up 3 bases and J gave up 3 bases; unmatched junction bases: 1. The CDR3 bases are TGCGCCAGCAGCTCTAGCGGGGACTACGAGCAGTACTTC. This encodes CASSSSGDYEQYF.

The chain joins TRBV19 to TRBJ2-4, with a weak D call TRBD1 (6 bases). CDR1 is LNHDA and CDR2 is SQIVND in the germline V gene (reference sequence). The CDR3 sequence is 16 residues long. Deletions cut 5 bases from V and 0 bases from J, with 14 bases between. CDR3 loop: CASSPRDTRAKNIQYF. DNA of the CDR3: TGTGCCAGTAGTCCACGGGACACCAGAGCCAAAAACATTCAGTACTTC. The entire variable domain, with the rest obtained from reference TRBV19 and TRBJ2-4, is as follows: DGGITQSPKYLFRKEGQNVTLSCEQNLNHDAMYWYRQDPGQGLRLIYYSQIVNDFQKGDIAEGYSVSREKKESFPLTVTSAQKNPTAFYLCASSPRDTRAKNIQYFGAGTRLSVL.

As DNA, the CDR3 is TGTGCCAGCGGCGAGGAGACCCAGTACTTC. It codes for CASGEETQYF. The chain links TRBV9 to TRBJ2-5; D not resolved. CDR1 is SGDLS, CDR2 YYNGEE, per germline. V dropped 7 bases and J dropped 5 bases, with 6 bases sitting between them. CDR3 size: 10 residues.

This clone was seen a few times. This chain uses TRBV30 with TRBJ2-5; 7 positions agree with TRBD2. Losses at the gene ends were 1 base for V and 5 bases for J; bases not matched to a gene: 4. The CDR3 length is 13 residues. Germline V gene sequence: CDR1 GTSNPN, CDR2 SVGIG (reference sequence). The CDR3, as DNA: TGTGCCTGGAGTGAAGGCGGGGGTGAGACCCAGTACTTC. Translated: CAWSEGGGETQYF.

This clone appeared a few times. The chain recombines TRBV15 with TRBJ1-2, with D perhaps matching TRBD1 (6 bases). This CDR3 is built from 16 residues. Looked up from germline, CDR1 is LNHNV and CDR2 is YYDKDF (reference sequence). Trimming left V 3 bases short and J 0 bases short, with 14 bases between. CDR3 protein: CATSRAPGVTNYGYTF. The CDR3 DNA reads TGTGCCACCAGCAGGGCACCAGGGGTTACTAACTATGGCTACACCTTC.

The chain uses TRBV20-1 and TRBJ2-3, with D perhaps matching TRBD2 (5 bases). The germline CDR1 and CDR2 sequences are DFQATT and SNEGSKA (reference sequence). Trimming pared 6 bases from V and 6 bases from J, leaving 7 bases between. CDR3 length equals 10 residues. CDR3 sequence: CSALVDTQYF. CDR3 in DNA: TGCAGTGCACTAGTGGATACGCAGTATTTT.

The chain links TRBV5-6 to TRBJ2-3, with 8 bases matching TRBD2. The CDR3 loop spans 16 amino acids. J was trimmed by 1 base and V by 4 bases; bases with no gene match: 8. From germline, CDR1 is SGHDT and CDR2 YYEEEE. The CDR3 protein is CASSPRGVLGTDTQYF. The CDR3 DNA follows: TGTGCCAGCAGCCCGCGGGGGGTATTGGGCACAGATACGCAGTATTTT.

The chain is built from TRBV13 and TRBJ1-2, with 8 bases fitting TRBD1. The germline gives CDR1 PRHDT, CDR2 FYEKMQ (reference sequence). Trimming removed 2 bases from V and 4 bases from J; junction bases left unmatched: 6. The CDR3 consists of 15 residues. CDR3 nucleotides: TGTGCCAGCAGCTTAAGGCAGGGGGCGGCCTATGGCTACACCTTC. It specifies CASSLRQGAAYGYTF.

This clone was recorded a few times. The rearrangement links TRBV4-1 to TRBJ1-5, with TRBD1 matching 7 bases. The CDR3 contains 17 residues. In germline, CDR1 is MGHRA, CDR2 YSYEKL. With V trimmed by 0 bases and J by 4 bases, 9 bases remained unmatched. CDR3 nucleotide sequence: TGCGCCAGCAGCCAAGATCGGAGGGACAGCCTAAATCAGCCCCAGCATTTT. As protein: CASSQDRRDSLNQPQHF.

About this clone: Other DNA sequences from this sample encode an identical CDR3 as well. The CDR3 sequence is CASSLTGMNTGELFF. The CDR3 DNA follows: TGCGCCAGCAGCCTGACAGGGATGAACACCGGGGAGCTGTTTTTT. This sequence joins TRBV5-1 and TRBJ2-2, with 7 bases identical to TRBD1. From germline, CDR1 is SGHRS and CDR2 YFSETQ. The V and J ends lost 4 bases and 1 base, in that order; junction bases with no gene match: 4. The CDR3 has 15 residues.

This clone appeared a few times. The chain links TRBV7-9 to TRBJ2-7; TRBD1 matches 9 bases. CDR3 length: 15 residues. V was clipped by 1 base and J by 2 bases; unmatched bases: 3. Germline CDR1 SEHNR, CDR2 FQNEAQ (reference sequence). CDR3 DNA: TGTGCCAGCAGCTTAGTGGGGGACAGGGCCTACGAGCAGTACTTC. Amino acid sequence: CASSLVGDRAYEQYF.

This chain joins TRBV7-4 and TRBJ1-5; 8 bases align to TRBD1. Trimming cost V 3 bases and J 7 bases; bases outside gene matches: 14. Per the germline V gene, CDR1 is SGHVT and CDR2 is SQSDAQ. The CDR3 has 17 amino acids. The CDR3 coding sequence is TGTGCCAGCAGCTTCTTCCAGGGGGCGCCGAAGAACCAGCCCCAGCATTTT. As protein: CASSFFQGAPKNQPQHF. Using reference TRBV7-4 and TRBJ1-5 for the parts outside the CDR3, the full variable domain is GAGVSQSPRYKVAKRGRDVALRCDSISGHVTLYWYRQTLGQGSEVLTYSQSDAQRDKSGRPSGRFSAERPERSVSTLKIQRTEQGDSAVYLCASSFFQGAPKNQPQHFGDGTRLSIL.

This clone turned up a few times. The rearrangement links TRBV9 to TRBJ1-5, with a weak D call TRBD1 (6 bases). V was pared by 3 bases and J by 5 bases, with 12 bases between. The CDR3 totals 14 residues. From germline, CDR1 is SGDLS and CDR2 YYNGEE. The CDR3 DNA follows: TGTGCCAGCAGCGCAGGGGAATCGGATCAGCCCCAGCATTTT. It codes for CASSAGESDQPQHF.

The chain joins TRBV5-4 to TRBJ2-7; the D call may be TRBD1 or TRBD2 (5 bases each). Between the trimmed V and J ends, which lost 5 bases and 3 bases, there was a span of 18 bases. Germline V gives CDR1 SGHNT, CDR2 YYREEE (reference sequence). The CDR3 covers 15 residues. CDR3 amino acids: CASRGDPGQNYEQYF. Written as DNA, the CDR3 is TGTGCCAGCAGAGGGGACCCGGGGCAAAACTACGAGCAGTACTTC.

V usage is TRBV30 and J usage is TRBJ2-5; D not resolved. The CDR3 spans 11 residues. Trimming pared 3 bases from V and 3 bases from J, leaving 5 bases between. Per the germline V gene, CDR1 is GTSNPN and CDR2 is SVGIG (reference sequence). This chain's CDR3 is CAWSPKETQYF. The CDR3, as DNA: TGTGCCTGGAGCCCTAAAGAGACCCAGTACTTC.

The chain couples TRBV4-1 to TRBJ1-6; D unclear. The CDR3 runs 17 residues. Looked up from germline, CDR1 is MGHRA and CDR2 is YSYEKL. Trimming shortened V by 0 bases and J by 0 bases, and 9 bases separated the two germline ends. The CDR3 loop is CASSQDEASSYNSPLHF. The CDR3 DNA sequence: TGCGCCAGCAGCCAAGATGAGGCGAGCTCCTATAATTCACCCCTCCACTTT.

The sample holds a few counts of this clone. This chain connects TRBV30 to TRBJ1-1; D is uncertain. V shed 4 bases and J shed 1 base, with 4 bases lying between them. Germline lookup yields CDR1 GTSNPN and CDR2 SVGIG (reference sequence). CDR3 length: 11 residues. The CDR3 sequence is CAWMENTEAFF. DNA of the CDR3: TGTGCCTGGATGGAGAACACTGAAGCTTTCTTT.

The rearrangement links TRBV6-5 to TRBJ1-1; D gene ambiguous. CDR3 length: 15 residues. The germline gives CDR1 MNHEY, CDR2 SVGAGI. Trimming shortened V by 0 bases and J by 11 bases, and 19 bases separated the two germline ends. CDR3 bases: TGTGCCAGCAGTTACTCGACGTACGCGGGCTTCGAGGCTTTCTTT. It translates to CASSYSTYAGFEAFF.

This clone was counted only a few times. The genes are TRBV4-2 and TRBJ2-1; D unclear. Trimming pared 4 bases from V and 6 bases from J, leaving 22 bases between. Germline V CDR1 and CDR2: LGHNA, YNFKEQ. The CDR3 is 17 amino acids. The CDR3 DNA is TGTGCCAGCAGCCTAGACCCCCAGCCTGGGTGGGGCAATGAGCAGTTCTTC. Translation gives CASSLDPQPGWGNEQFF.

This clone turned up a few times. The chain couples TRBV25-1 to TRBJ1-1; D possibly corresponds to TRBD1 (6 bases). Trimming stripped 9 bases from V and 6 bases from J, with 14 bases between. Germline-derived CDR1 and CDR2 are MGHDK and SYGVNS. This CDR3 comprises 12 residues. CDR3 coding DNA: TGTGCCAGTAACCCAGAGGGGGCTGAAGCTTTCTTT. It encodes CASNPEGAEAFF.

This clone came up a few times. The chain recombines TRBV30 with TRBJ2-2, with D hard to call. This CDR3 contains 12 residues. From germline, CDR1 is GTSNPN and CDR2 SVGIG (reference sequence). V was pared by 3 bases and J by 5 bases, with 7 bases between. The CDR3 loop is CAWSRETGELFF. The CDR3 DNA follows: TGTGCCTGGAGCCGCGAGACCGGGGAGCTGTTTTTT.